This T cell receptor beta chain derives from a study of T cells in Graves' hyperthyroidism and ophthalmopathy. CDR1 is MDHEN, CDR2 SYDVKM, per germline. CDR3 length: 10 amino acids. TCR beta CDR3 regions were amplified from RNA transcripts. Using the HTBI primer set, a first-round RT-PCR was run on the TCR CDR3. MiXCR, applied by TCRdb to the multiplex PCR reads, yields one record per CDR3 protein. This sample yields under 500,000 distinct CDR3 sequences, of which over 11% are seen a single time; around 28% belongs to the top ten. Regarding this clonotype: What it binds is unknown. With a much larger clone just one base away, this may be a read error.

Study results and limitations: Ophthalmopathy prediction by the model preceded onset by a median approximately six months.

The study included ophthalmopathy patients with Clinical Activity Score at least 3, NOSPECS grade at least 4 and duration under 3 months. Each 10 ml fresh peripheral blood draw supplied the PBMCs. The sequenced sample consisted of blood. This rearrangement joins TRBV28 to TRBJ1-2; D ambiguous. The sequence came from a man aged 45-65 years with Graves' ophthalmopathy. The DNA of the CDR3 is TGTGCCAACAGTTCTAATGGCTACACCTTC. This translates into CANSSNGYTF.